This T cell receptor beta chain appears in the sequencing data of a study of read filtering for tumor transcriptome and immune sequencing. Study details: DNase treatment preceded whole-transcriptome library preparation.

At least ten counts were recorded for this clonotype. The library was built from roughly 400 ng RNA with molecular barcoded adaptors for alpha/delta and beta/gamma chains. In TCRdb, the reads were re-called with MiXCR into one record per CDR3 protein. The data show roughly 6,000 distinct CDR3 sequences, with 23% seen just once and less than 60% held by the top ten. The V gene's germline CDR1 is MNHEY and CDR2 SMNVEV (reference sequence). Trimming removed 1 base from V and 4 bases from J, with 10 bases in between. The CDR3 runs to 14 residues. The TCR originated in a donor older than 35 with multiple myeloma. The sequenced sample was a population of CD138-negative cells sorted from bone marrow. V usage is TRBV27 and J usage is TRBJ2-5; either TRBD1 or TRBD2 may fit D (5 bases each). The DNA of the CDR3 is TGTGCCAGCAGTTTATTCGGGGCCGGAGAGACCCAGTACTTC. This gives the protein CASSLFGAGETQYF.